One sample yielded the 9 T cell receptor beta chains listed below, sequenced in a study of blood T cells in healthy people across ages. Combining a sample-barcoded 5' primer with a J-beta primer mix, a second PCR ran for 7 to 11 cycles. Using its own MiXCR run on the 5' RACE reads, TCRdb lists one record per CDR3 protein. Of 1.5 million to 2 million distinct CDR3 sequences listed, about 50% are singletons. Sequencing used blood. The receptors here all came from a middle-aged woman in good health.

As to this clonotype: Since a much larger clone is just one base distant, this may be a read error. V gene TRBV7-2 combines with J gene TRBJ2-5, with a weak D call TRBD1 (6 bases). Judging by the DNA end, TRBJ2-7 fits better; the J call may be wrong. This CDR3 is 13 amino acids long. CDR1 and CDR2 from the germline V gene are SGHTA and FQGNSA. CDR3 DNA sequence: TGTGCCAGCGGCCCCAGACAGGAGTACGAGCAGTACTTC. This gives the protein CASGPRQEYEQYF.

With regard to this clonotype: A junction boundary mismatches the germline segment, possibly from a read error. The gene calls are TRBV4-3 and TRBJ2-1; TRBD2 matches at 8 bases. CDR1 is LGHNA, CDR2 YSLEER, per germline. The CDR3 covers 15 residues. The CDR3 loop is CASSQAGGSYKEQFF. As DNA, the CDR3 is TGCGCCAGCAGCCAGGCGGGGGGATCCTACAAGGAGCAGTTCTTC.

The chain employs TRBV9 and TRBJ2-3; unclear D gene. CDR3 length: 16 amino acids. Germline V gene data show CDR1 as SGDLS and CDR2 as YYNGEE. V lost 0 bases to trimming and J lost 0 bases, with 11 bases between them. In DNA form, the CDR3 reads TGTGCCAGCAGCGTAGAGGTCCGAAGGAGCACAGATACGCAGTATTTT. Amino acids: CASSVEVRRSTDTQYF.

This clonotype was picked up a small number of times. The rearrangement links TRBV4-1 to TRBJ1-2; weak D call: TRBD1 (6 bases). The CDR3 covers 15 residues. Trimming pared 4 bases from V and 5 bases from J, leaving 17 bases between. The germline V gene has CDR1 MGHRA and CDR2 YSYEKL. The CDR3 DNA reads as TGCGCCAGCAGCCGCTCAGGGGACTTACCGTATGGCTACACCTTC. This sequence encodes CASSRSGDLPYGYTF.

The chain carries TRBV25-1 and TRBJ2-5; tentatively, D is TRBD2 (6 bases). The CDR3 has 17 amino acids. Trimming stripped 3 bases from V and 2 bases from J, with 19 bases between. Germline lookup yields CDR1 MGHDK and CDR2 SYGVNS. The CDR3 reads CASSDPNVPGDQETQYF. DNA for the CDR3: TGTGCCAGCAGTGACCCAAATGTCCCGGGGGATCAAGAGACCCAGTACTTC. Complete variable domain (other parts from reference TRBV25-1 and TRBJ2-5): EADIYQTPRYLVIGTGKKITLECSQTMGHDKMYWYQQDPGMELHLIHYSYGVNSTEKGDLSSESTVSRIRTEHFPLTLESARPSHTSQYLCASSDPNVPGDQETQYFGPGTRLLVL.

This clonotype appeared a single time. The CDR3 DNA reads as TGTGCCAGCAGTGTTTCTACGGGTGAGACCCAGTACTTC. This codes for CASSVSTGETQYF. The rearrangement joins TRBV28 to TRBJ2-5, with D unclear. CDR1 and CDR2 from the germline V gene are MDHEN and SYDVKM. Trimming pared 5 bases from V and 5 bases from J, leaving 12 bases between. The CDR3 consists of 13 residues.

This clonotype has only a few counts. The chain carries TRBV12-3 or TRBV12-4 and TRBJ2-5; 15 nucleotides agree with TRBD2. This CDR3 has 16 residues. J gave up 6 bases and V 5 bases, and 7 bases lay outside the gene matches. CDR3 in DNA: TGTGCCAGCAGTACCGGACTAGCGGGGGGGCGAAAGACCCAGTACTTC. It encodes CASSTGLAGGRKTQYF.

The genes are TRBV12-3 or TRBV12-4 and TRBJ1-2; D possibly corresponds to TRBD1 (5 bases). Trimming took 4 bases from V and 6 from J, leaving 15 bases between them. There are 14 residues in the CDR3. CDR3 loop: CASSSNPGLHGYTF. In DNA form, the CDR3 reads TGTGCCAGCAGTTCGAACCCAGGGTTGCATGGCTACACCTTC.

The rearrangement uses TRBV24-1 and TRBJ2-1, with D possibly matching TRBD2 (5 bases). The ends were cut back, 0 bases at V and 8 bases at J, with 16 bases in the middle. Germline values: CDR1 KGHDR, CDR2 SFDVKD. The CDR3 has 16 amino acids. The CDR3 loop reads CATSDLDIPGLHEQFF. CDR3 DNA: TGTGCCACCAGTGATTTGGATATTCCGGGGTTGCATGAGCAGTTCTTC.